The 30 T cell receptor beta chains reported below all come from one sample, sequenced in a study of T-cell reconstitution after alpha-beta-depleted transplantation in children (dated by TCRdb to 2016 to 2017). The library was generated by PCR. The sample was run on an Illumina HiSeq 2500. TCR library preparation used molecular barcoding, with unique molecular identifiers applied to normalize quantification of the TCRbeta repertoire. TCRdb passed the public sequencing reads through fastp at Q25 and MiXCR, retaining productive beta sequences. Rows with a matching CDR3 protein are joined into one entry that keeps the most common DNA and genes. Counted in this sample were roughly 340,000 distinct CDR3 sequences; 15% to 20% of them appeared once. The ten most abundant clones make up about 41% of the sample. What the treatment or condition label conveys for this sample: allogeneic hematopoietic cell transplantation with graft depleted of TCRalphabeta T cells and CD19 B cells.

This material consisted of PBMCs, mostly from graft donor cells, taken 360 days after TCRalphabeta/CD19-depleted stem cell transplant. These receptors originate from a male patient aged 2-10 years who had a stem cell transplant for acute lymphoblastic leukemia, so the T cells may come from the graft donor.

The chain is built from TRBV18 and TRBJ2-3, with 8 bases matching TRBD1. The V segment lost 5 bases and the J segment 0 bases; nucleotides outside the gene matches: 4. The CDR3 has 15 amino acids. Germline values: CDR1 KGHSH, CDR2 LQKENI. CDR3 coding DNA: TGTGCCAGCTCAGGACAGGGCGGTAGCACAGATACGCAGTATTTT. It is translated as CASSGQGGSTDTQYF.

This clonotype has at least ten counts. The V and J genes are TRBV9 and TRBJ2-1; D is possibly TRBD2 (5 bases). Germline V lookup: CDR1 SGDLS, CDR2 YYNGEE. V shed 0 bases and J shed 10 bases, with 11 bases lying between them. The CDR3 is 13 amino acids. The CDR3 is CASSVEEEPEQFF. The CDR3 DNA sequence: TGTGCCAGCAGCGTAGAGGAGGAGCCCGAGCAGTTCTTC.

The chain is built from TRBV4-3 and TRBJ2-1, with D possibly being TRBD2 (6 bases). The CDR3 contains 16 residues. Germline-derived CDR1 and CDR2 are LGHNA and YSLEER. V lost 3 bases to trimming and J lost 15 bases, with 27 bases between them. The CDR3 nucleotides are TGCGCCAGCAGCCACCTAACTAGGGTTCCGCCGGGAGCCCGGTTCTTC. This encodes CASSHLTRVPPGARFF.

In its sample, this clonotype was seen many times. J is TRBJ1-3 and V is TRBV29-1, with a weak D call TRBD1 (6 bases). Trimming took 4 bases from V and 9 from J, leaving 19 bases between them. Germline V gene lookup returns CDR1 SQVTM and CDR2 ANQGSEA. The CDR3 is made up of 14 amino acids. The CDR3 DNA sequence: TGCAGCGTTGTCACCTGGAGGGGGAAAGGCACCATATATTTT. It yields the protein CSVVTWRGKGTIYF.

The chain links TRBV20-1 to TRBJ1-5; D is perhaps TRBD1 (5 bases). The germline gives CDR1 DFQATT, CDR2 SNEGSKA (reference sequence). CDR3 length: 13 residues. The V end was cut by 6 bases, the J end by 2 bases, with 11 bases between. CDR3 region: CSAIGHGNQPQHF. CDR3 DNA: TGCAGTGCCATAGGACACGGCAATCAGCCCCAGCATTTT.

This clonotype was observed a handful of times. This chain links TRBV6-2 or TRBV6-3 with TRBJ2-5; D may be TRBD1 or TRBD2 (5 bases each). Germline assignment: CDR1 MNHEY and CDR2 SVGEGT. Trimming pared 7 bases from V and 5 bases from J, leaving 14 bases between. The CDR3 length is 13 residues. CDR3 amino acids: CASTLGDAETQYF. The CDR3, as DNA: TGTGCCAGCACACTTGGGGACGCCGAGACCCAGTACTTC.

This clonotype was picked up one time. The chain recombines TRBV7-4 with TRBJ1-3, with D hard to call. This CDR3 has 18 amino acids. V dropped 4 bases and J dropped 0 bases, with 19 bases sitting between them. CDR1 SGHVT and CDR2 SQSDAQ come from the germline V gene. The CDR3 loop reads CASSSATPDSGSGNTIYF. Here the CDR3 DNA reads TGTGCCAGCAGCTCGGCAACCCCAGACTCCGGCTCTGGAAACACCATATATTTT. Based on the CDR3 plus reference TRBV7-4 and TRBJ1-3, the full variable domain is GAGVSQSPRYKVAKRGRDVALRCDSISGHVTLYWYRQTLGQGSEVLTYSQSDAQRDKSGRPSGRFSAERPERSVSTLKIQRTEQGDSAVYLCASSSATPDSGSGNTIYFGEGSWLTVV.

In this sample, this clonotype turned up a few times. In nucleotides, the CDR3 is TGTGCCAGCAGCTTTACTAGCGGGACTAGCACCGGGGAGCTGTTTTTT. It is translated as CASSFTSGTSTGELFF. This chain joins TRBV7-3 and TRBJ2-2, with 10 bases matching TRBD2. The CDR3 extends over 16 amino acids. From germline, CDR1 is SGHTA and CDR2 FQGTGA. The V and J ends lost 3 bases and 4 bases, in that order; junction bases with no gene match: 5.

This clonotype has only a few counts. The CDR3 DNA reads as TGTGCCAGTAGTATACCCGGACACGGCGTGGAGACCCAGTACTTC. The encoded protein is CASSIPGHGVETQYF. The rearrangement joins TRBV19 to TRBJ2-5; D is possibly TRBD1 (5 bases). CDR1 and CDR2 (germline): LNHDA, SQIVND (reference sequence). The V gene lost 2 bases and the J gene lost 5 bases, with 15 bases spanning the gap. There are 15 residues in the CDR3.

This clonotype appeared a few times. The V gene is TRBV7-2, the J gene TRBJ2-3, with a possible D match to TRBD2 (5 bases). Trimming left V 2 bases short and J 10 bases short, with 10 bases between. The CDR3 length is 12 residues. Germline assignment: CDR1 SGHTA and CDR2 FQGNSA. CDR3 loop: CASSLRLDSQYF. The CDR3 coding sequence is TGTGCCAGCAGCTTACGGCTGGACTCGCAGTATTTT.

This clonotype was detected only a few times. The CDR3 protein is CASSLSGGPTDEQFF. The CDR3 DNA reads as TGTGCCAGCAGCCTATCGGGAGGTCCCACCGATGAGCAGTTCTTC. The chain combines TRBV4-2 with TRBJ2-1, with 7 positions matching TRBD2. The CDR3 loop spans 15 amino acids. The germline CDR1 and CDR2 sequences are LGHNA and YNFKEQ. J was trimmed by 8 bases and V by 4 bases; bases with no gene match: 11.

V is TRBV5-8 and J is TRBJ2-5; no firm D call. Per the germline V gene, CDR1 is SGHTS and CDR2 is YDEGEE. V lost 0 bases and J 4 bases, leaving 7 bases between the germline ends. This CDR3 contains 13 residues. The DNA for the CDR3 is TGTGCCAGCAGCTTGGAGGCTAGAGAGACCCAGTACTTC. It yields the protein CASSLEARETQYF.

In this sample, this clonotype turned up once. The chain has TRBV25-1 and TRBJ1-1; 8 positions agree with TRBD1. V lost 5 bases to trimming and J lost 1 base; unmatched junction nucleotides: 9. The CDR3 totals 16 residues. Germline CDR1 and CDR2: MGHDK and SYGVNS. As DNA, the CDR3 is TGTGCCAGCAGTTCTGAAAGACAGGGGACGAACACTGAAGCTTTCTTT. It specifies CASSSERQGTNTEAFF.

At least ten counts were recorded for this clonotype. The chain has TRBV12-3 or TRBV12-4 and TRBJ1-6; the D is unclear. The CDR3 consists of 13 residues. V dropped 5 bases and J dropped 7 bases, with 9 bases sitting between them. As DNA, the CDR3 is TGTGCCAGCAGTCCCGGACCGAATTCACCCCTCCACTTT. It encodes CASSPGPNSPLHF.

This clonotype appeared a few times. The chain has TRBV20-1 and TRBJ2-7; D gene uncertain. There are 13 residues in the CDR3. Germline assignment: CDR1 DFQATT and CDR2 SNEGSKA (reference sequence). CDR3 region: CSVGLPLHYEQYF. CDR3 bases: TGCAGCGTCGGGCTCCCGCTCCACTACGAGCAGTACTTC.

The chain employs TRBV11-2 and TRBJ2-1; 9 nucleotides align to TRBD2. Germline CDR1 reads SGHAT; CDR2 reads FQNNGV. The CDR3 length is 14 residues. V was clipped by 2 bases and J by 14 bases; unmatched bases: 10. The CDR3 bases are TGTGCCAGCAGCTTAATCCTAGCGGGAACATTCGAGTTCTTC. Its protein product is CASSLILAGTFEFF.

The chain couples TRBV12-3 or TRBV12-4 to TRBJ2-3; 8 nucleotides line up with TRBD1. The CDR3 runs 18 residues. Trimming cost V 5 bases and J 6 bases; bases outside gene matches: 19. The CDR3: CASSQPPDPGTGWDTQYF. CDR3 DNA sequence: TGTGCCAGCAGTCAACCCCCCGACCCCGGGACAGGATGGGATACGCAGTATTTT.

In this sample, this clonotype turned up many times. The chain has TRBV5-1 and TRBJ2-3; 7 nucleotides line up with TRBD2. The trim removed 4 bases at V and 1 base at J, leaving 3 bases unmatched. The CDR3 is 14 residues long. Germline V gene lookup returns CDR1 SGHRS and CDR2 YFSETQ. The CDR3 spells CASSSTSGTDTQYF. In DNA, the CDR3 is TGCGCCAGCAGCAGCACTAGCGGCACAGATACGCAGTATTTT.

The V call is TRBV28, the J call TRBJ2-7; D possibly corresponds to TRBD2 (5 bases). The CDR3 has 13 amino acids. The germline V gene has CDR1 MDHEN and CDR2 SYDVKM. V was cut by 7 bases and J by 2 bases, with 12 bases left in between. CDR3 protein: CASTFIGAYEQYF. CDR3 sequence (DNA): TGTGCCAGCACCTTTATCGGGGCCTACGAGCAGTACTTC.

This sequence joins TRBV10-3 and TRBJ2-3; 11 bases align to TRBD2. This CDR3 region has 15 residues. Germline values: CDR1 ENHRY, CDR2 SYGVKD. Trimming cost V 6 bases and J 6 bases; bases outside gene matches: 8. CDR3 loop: CAISPLAGVGDTQYF. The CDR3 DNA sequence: TGTGCCATCAGCCCACTAGCGGGGGTTGGTGATACGCAGTATTTT.

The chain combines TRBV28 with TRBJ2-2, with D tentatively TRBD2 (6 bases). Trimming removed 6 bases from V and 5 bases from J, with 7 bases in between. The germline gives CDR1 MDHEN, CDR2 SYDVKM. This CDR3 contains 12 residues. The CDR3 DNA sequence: TGTGCCAGCAGGGGGGGTACCGGGGAGCTGTTTTTT. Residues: CASRGGTGELFF.

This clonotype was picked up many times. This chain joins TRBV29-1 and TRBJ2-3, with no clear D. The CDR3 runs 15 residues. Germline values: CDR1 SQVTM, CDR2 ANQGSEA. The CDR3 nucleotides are TGCAGTGTTACGACGGGCCTACTTCTCACAGATACGCAGTATTTT. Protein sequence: CSVTTGLLLTDTQYF.

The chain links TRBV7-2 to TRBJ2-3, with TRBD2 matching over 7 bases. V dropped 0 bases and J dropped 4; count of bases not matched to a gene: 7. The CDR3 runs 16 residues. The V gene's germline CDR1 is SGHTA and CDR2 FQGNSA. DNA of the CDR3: TGTGCCAGCAGCTTAGCGGCGGGAGCAGTCCCAGATACGCAGTATTTT. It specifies CASSLAAGAVPDTQYF.

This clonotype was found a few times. For the CDR3, the DNA is TGTGCCAGCAGTTTAAGAGGGACCATGGATGAGCAGTTCTTC. Translating it yields CASSLRGTMDEQFF. The chain couples TRBV28 to TRBJ2-1; D may be TRBD1 or TRBD2 (5 bases each). Between the trimmed V and J ends, which lost 2 bases and 8 bases, there was a span of 13 bases. Germline values: CDR1 MDHEN, CDR2 SYDVKM. CDR3 size: 14 residues.

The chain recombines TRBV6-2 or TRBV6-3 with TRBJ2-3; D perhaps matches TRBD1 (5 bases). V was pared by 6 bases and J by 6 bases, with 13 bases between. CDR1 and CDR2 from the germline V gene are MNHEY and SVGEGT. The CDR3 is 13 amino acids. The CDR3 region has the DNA TGTGCCAGCAGCTACCGATCAGGGGATACGCAGTATTTT. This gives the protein CASSYRSGDTQYF.

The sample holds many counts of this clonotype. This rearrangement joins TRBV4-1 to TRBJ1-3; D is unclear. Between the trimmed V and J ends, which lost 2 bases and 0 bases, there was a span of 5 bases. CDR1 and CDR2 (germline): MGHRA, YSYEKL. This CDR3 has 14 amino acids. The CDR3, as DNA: TGCGCCAGCAGCCAAAGGTACTCTGGAAACACCATATATTTT. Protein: CASSQRYSGNTIYF.

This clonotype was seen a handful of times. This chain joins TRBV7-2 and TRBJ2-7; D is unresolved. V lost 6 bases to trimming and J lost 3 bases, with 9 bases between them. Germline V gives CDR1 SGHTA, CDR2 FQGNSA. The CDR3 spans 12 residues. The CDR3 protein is CASRIRYYEQYF. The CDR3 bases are TGTGCCAGCAGGATCCGCTACTACGAGCAGTACTTC.

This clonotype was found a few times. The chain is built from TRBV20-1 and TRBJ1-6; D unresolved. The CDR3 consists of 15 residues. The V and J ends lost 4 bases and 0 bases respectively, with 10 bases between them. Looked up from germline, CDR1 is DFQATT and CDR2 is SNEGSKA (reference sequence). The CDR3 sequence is CSATPGGSYNSPLHF. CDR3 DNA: TGCAGTGCTACACCGGGTGGCTCCTATAATTCACCCCTCCACTTT.

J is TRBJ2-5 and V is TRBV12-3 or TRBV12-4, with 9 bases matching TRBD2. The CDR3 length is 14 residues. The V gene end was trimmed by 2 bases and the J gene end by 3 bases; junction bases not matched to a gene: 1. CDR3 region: CASSLRTSEETQYF. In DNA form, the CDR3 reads TGTGCCAGCAGTTTAAGGACTAGCGAAGAGACCCAGTACTTC.

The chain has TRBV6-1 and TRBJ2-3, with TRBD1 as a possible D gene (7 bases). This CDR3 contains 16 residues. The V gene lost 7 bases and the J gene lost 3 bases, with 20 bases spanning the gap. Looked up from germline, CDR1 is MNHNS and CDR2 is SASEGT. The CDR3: CASKPLTGRKTDTQYF. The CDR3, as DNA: TGTGCCAGCAAACCCCTGACAGGGAGGAAAACAGATACGCAGTATTTT.